Presented here are 31 T cell receptor beta chains from one specimen sequenced in a study of cytomegalovirus exposure and HLA in healthy donors. Use of 60 Vbeta and 13 Jbeta primers characterized the PCR. Here immunoSEQ multiplex PCR was the method, and the copy in TCRdb shows in-frame clones only, minus some. In the table there are roughly 140,000 clones, more than 80% of which are singletons. What was sequenced was PBMCs. The receptors derive from a woman in her thirties or forties in good health and CMV-seropositive.

The chain combines TRBV7-2 with TRBJ2-7; TRBD2 might be the D (6 bases). Per germline, CDR1 SGHTA and CDR2 FQGNSA. Trimming removed 1 base at V and 0 bases at J, with 13 bases between. The CDR3 totals 16 residues. Written as DNA, the CDR3 is TGTGCCAGCAGCTTAGTGGGGGACTCCGCCTCCTACGAGCAGTACTTC. It specifies CASSLVGDSASYEQYF.

This chain connects TRBV6-1 to TRBJ2-5, with 7 bases that match TRBD2. The J call may be mistaken, given a closer DNA end match to TRBJ2-7. The CDR3 sequence is 15 residues long. The germline V gene has CDR1 MNHNS and CDR2 SASEGT. This CDR3 is CASSLTGGQYYEQYF. DNA of the CDR3: TGTGCCAGCAGTCTAACGGGAGGTCAGTATTACGAGCAGTACTTC.

The chain links TRBV4-1 to TRBJ2-7; 7 bases line up with TRBD2. The length of the CDR3 is 16 residues. The V and J ends lost 0 bases and 2 bases, in that order; junction bases with no gene match: 7. The germline V gene encodes CDR1 MGHRA and CDR2 YSYEKL. CDR3 DNA sequence: TGCGCCAGCAGCCAAGACGAGTGGGGGGGTACCTACGAGCAGTACTTC. Protein product: CASSQDEWGGTYEQYF.

The J gene is TRBJ1-3, the V gene TRBV6-6, with TRBD1 identical over 7 bases. Germline-derived CDR1 and CDR2 are MNHNY and SVGAGI (reference sequence). This CDR3 is built from 16 residues. V lost 6 bases to trimming and J lost 0 bases; unmatched junction nucleotides: 8. The CDR3 region is CASSQPGTASGNTIYF. Here the CDR3 DNA reads TGTGCCAGCAGCCAACCCGGGACAGCCTCTGGAAACACCATATATTTT.

The gene calls are TRBV14 and TRBJ1-4; D perhaps matches TRBD1 (5 bases). Germline V CDR1 and CDR2: SGHDN, FVKESK. This CDR3 is built from 16 residues. Trimming took off 3 bases at V and 2 bases at J, with 13 bases between the two ends. This CDR3 reads CASSQAAGTTNEKLFF. In nucleotides, the CDR3 is TGTGCCAGCAGCCAGGCCGCAGGGACTACTAATGAAAAACTGTTTTTT.

The rearrangement links TRBV6-6 to TRBJ1-5; perhaps TRBD1 as D (6 bases). CDR1 is MNHNY and CDR2 is SVGAGI in the germline V gene (reference sequence). The CDR3 consists of 16 residues. Trimming took 7 bases from V and 4 from J, leaving 20 bases between them. This CDR3 reads CASTPFAGRGNQPQHF. The CDR3 DNA sequence: TGTGCCAGCACCCCTTTTGCAGGGAGGGGGAATCAGCCCCAGCATTTT.

J is TRBJ2-7 and V is TRBV2; 12 bases align to TRBD2. Germline trimming cut 4 bases from V and 6 bases from J; bases unmatched to any gene: 1. Germline CDR1 SNHLY, CDR2 FYNNEI. This CDR3 spans 13 amino acids. The CDR3 DNA is TGTGCCAGCAGTGGACTAGCGGGAGCCGAGCAGTACTTC. Protein sequence: CASSGLAGAEQYF. Complete variable domain (other parts from reference TRBV2 and TRBJ2-7): EPEVTQTPSHQVTQMGQEVILRCVPISNHLYFYWYRQILGQKVEFLVSFYNNEISEKSEIFDDQFSVERPDGSNFTLKIRSTKLEDSAMYFCASSGLAGAEQYFGPGTRLTVT.

The CDR3 region is CASSSTANYNEQFF. The CDR3 DNA sequence: TGTGCCAGCAGCTCGACTGCTAATTACAATGAGCAGTTCTTC. The chain combines TRBV7-8 with TRBJ2-1; D not certain. CDR3 size: 14 residues. Trimming took off 4 bases at V and 4 bases at J, with 11 bases between the two ends. The germline CDR1 and CDR2 sequences are SGHVS and FQNEAQ.

The chain has TRBV4-3 and TRBJ2-1, with a tentative D call TRBD1 (5 bases). From germline, CDR1 is LGHNA and CDR2 YSLEER. CDR3 size: 13 residues. The V gene lost 1 base and the J gene lost 9 bases, with 10 bases spanning the gap. This chain's CDR3 is CASSQVLRGEQFF. In nucleotides, the CDR3 is TGCGCCAGCAGCCAAGTCCTTAGGGGTGAGCAGTTCTTC.

A single count supports this clone. The chain has TRBV5-6 and TRBJ2-7; maybe TRBD2 (7 bases). V shed 7 bases and J shed 3 bases, with 14 bases lying between them. CDR1 SGHDT and CDR2 YYEEEE come from the germline V gene. This CDR3 comprises 13 residues. The CDR3 nucleotides read TGTGCCAGCCGAAGGGGGGGGGTCTACGAGCAGTACTTC. Protein sequence: CASRRGGVYEQYF.

Written as DNA, the CDR3 is TGTGCCAGCAGCCGGGTAGTGTCAGGGGGCGCGGAGACCCAGTACTTC. Translation gives CASSRVVSGGAETQYF. J is TRBJ2-5 and V is TRBV7-9, with TRBD1 identical over 8 bases. V lost 5 bases to trimming and J lost 5 bases; unmatched junction nucleotides: 13. Germline V CDR1 and CDR2: SEHNR, FQNEAQ (reference sequence). The CDR3 has 16 amino acids. Full variable domain (missing parts from reference TRBV7-9 and TRBJ2-5): DTGVSQNPRHKITKRGQNVTFRCDPISEHNRLYWYRQTLGQGPEFLTYFQNEAQLEKSRLLSDRFSAERPKGSFSTLEIQRTEQGDSAMYLCASSRVVSGGAETQYFGPGTRLLVL.

The chain couples TRBV19 to TRBJ2-1; possible D gene TRBD2, 6 bases. CDR3 length: 18 amino acids. Germline assignment: CDR1 LNHDA and CDR2 SQIVND (reference sequence). Trimming removed 4 bases from V and 0 bases from J, with 19 bases in between. CDR3 sequence (DNA): TGTGCCAGTAGTACCCCGGCCGCGCGGGGCCACTCCTACAATGAGCAGTTCTTC. Translating it yields CASSTPAARGHSYNEQFF. Drawing the rest from reference TRBV19 and TRBJ2-1, the complete variable domain is DGGITQSPKYLFRKEGQNVTLSCEQNLNHDAMYWYRQDPGQGLRLIYYSQIVNDFQKGDIAEGYSVSREKKESFPLTVTSAQKNPTAFYLCASSTPAARGHSYNEQFFGPGTRLTVL.

This chain links TRBV5-1 with TRBJ1-5, with TRBD1 matching 8 bases. J lost 0 bases, V lost 3 bases, and 2 bases had no gene match. Germline assignment: CDR1 SGHRS and CDR2 YFSETQ. The CDR3 has 15 residues. The CDR3 sequence is CASSWTGLSNQPQHF. CDR3 DNA: TGCGCCAGCAGCTGGACAGGGCTTAGCAATCAGCCCCAGCATTTT.

A few counts support this clone. The chain is built from TRBV10-3 and TRBJ2-5; TRBD2 agrees at 8 bases. Germline V gives CDR1 ENHRY, CDR2 SYGVKD. The CDR3 has 18 amino acids. The trim removed 3 bases at V and 2 bases at J, leaving 14 bases unmatched. The CDR3 coding sequence is TGTGCCATCAGTGATCTCGGGGAAGCGGGAGATCCTCAAGAGACCCAGTACTTC. It specifies CAISDLGEAGDPQETQYF.

A remark on this clone: This sample also contains other DNA sequences that code for the same CDR3. The chain uses TRBV7-9 and TRBJ2-1, with a weak D call TRBD1 (5 bases). The germline V gene has CDR1 SEHNR and CDR2 FQNEAQ (reference sequence). Trimming shortened V by 5 bases and J by 10 bases, and 9 bases separated the two germline ends. CDR3 size: 11 residues. The CDR3 DNA sequence: TGTGCCAGCAGCCTAACAGGAGAGCAGTTCTTC. Amino acid sequence: CASSLTGEQFF. The complete variable domain, with remaining parts taken from reference TRBV7-9 and TRBJ2-1, reads DTGVSQNPRHKITKRGQNVTFRCDPISEHNRLYWYRQTLGQGPEFLTYFQNEAQLEKSRLLSDRFSAERPKGSFSTLEIQRTEQGDSAMYLCASSLTGEQFFGPGTRLTVL.

The J gene is TRBJ2-5, the V gene TRBV5-1; a weak D match, TRBD2 (6 bases). The CDR3 is 16 residues long. V shed 0 bases and J shed 2 bases, with 14 bases lying between them. Germline V gene data show CDR1 as SGHRS and CDR2 as YFSETQ. This CDR3 is CASSLASRDEQETQYF. CDR3 bases: TGCGCCAGCAGCTTGGCTTCGCGGGACGAACAAGAGACCCAGTACTTC.

The chain combines TRBV9 with TRBJ1-5; 7 bases align to TRBD1. J was trimmed by 4 bases and V by 3 bases; bases with no gene match: 4. The CDR3 length is 14 residues. CDR1 is SGDLS and CDR2 is YYNGEE in the germline V gene. CDR3 nucleotide sequence: TGTGCCAGCAGCGCGACAGGGATTAATCAGCCCCAGCATTTT. This sequence encodes CASSATGINQPQHF. Complete variable domain (other parts from reference TRBV9 and TRBJ1-5): DSGVTQTPKHLITATGQRVTLRCSPRSGDLSVYWYQQSLDQGLQFLIQYYNGEERAKGNILERFSAQQFPDLHSELNLSSLELGDSALYFCASSATGINQPQHFGDGTRLSIL.

This clone was observed a handful of times. The DNA of the CDR3 is TGTGCCAGCTCACAGGGGGCAGGAGATACGCAGTATTTT. The encoded protein is CASSQGAGDTQYF. This chain connects TRBV18 to TRBJ2-3; 7 bases agree with TRBD1. V shed 4 bases, J shed 5 bases, and the junction held 3 bases outside the gene matches. The germline V gene encodes CDR1 KGHSH and CDR2 LQKENI. The CDR3 runs 13 residues.

This sequence joins TRBV28 and TRBJ2-7; tentative D call: TRBD2 (7 bases). The CDR3 has 15 residues. V was cut by 5 bases and J by 3 bases, with 17 bases left in between. Germline V CDR1 and CDR2: MDHEN, SYDVKM. The CDR3 is CASSGGAGHLYEQYF. The CDR3 nucleotides read TGTGCCAGCAGTGGGGGGGCCGGACACCTCTACGAGCAGTACTTC.

The chain is built from TRBV29-1 and TRBJ2-3; D possibly corresponds to TRBD2 (5 bases). The CDR3 has 14 amino acids. V was clipped by 5 bases and J by 2 bases, with 14 bases between them. Germline values: CDR1 SQVTM, CDR2 ANQGSEA. CDR3 nucleotide sequence: TGCAGCGTTAGGACTGACCATATCACAGATACGCAGTATTTT. As protein: CSVRTDHITDTQYF.

In this sample, this clone turned up a few times. This chain joins TRBV7-2 and TRBJ2-2; D gene ambiguous. V was cut by 2 bases and J by 5 bases, with 18 bases left in between. Germline V gene sequence: CDR1 SGHTA, CDR2 FQGNSA. The CDR3 is 17 amino acids. CDR3 residues: CASSLFFSAGQTGELFF. Written as DNA, the CDR3 is TGTGCCAGCAGCTTATTTTTTTCGGCAGGTCAAACCGGGGAGCTGTTTTTT.

This clone was seen a handful of times. V is TRBV28 and J is TRBJ1-2; 8 nucleotides align to TRBD1. The CDR3 is made up of 14 amino acids. After removal of 6 bases from V and 8 bases from J, the junction contained 11 bases not matched to a gene. The germline CDR1 and CDR2 sequences are MDHEN and SYDVKM. CDR3 sequence (DNA): TGTGCCAGCAGACCAATGAGGACAGGGCTAGGCTACACCTTC. This sequence encodes CASRPMRTGLGYTF.

The V and J genes are TRBV30 and TRBJ1-4; D ambiguous. This CDR3 has 14 amino acids. CDR1 GTSNPN and CDR2 SVGIG come from the germline V gene (reference sequence). V shed 3 bases and J shed 4 bases, with 12 bases lying between them. In nucleotides, the CDR3 is TGTGCCTGGAGATCCAGGCCTCTTAATGAAAAACTGTTTTTT. Translating gives CAWRSRPLNEKLFF. The variable domain in full, completed from reference TRBV30 and TRBJ1-4, reads SQTIHQWPATLVQPVGSPLSLECTVEGTSNPNLYWYRQAAGRGLQLLFYSVGIGQISSEVPQNLSASRPQDRQFILSSKKLLLSDSGFYLCAWRSRPLNEKLFFGSGTQLSVL.

The chain joins TRBV7-2 to TRBJ2-3; D is ambiguous. CDR1 is SGHTA, CDR2 FQGNSA, per germline. The CDR3 runs 12 residues. V was cut by 3 bases and J by 4 bases, with 5 bases left in between. For the CDR3, the DNA is TGTGCCAGCAGCTTTCGGTCAGATACGCAGTATTTT. Translated, it gives CASSFRSDTQYF.

The rearrangement uses TRBV13 and TRBJ2-7, with D possibly TRBD2 on 6 matching bases. V gave up 5 bases and J gave up 2 bases, with 13 bases separating them. The germline V gene has CDR1 PRHDT and CDR2 FYEKMQ (reference sequence). This CDR3 comprises 14 residues. The CDR3 protein is CASSPPGGTYEQYF. The CDR3 region has the DNA TGTGCCAGCAGCCCCCCCGGGGGAACCTACGAGCAGTACTTC.

The chain employs TRBV9 and TRBJ2-2; 7 nucleotides align to TRBD2. Trimming took 0 bases from V and 2 from J; bases not matched to a gene: 7. Per the germline V gene, CDR1 is SGDLS and CDR2 is YYNGEE. CDR3 size: 17 residues. The CDR3 DNA is TGTGCCAGCAGCGTAGCGGGTCTAGCGGCCAACACCGGGGAGCTGTTTTTT. It encodes CASSVAGLAANTGELFF.

This chain joins TRBV6-5 and TRBJ2-7; possible D gene TRBD2, 5 bases. From germline, CDR1 is MNHEY and CDR2 SVGAGI. Between the trimmed V and J ends, which lost 7 bases and 7 bases, there was a span of 17 bases. This CDR3 contains 13 residues. CDR3 nucleotides: TGTGCCAGCACCTCCCCGAGTACTAGGGAGCAGTACTTC. It is translated as CASTSPSTREQYF.

Notes on this clone: The junction departs from germline at one end; a sequencing error may be responsible. The chain joins TRBV7-9 to TRBJ2-4; 7 nucleotides agree with TRBD2. The CDR3 covers 13 residues. Germline CDR1 is SEHNR and CDR2 is FQNEAQ (reference sequence). In DNA form, the CDR3 reads TGTTCCAGCAGCGGGGAGACCAAAAACATTCAGTACTTC. Its translation is CSSSGETKNIQYF.

Written as DNA, the CDR3 is TGTGCCAGCATCCCCACACTAGCGGGTTTGGAGACCCAGTACTTC. Translation gives CASIPTLAGLETQYF. This chain links TRBV7-9 with TRBJ2-5; 9 nucleotides line up with TRBD2. The CDR3 has 15 amino acids. Germline CDR1 reads SEHNR; CDR2 reads FQNEAQ (reference sequence). Unmatched junction bases numbered 11, after V lost 7 bases and J lost 5 bases.

This chain joins TRBV2 and TRBJ1-1, with D maybe TRBD1 (6 bases). Germline V CDR1 and CDR2: SNHLY, FYNNEI. This CDR3 is built from 17 residues. V lost 0 bases, J lost 0 bases, and 14 bases lay in between. The CDR3 coding sequence is TGTGCCAGCAGTGAAGCTAAGAGGACAGATCTGAACACTGAAGCTTTCTTT. Encoded protein: CASSEAKRTDLNTEAFF.

This clone came up a few times. The chain carries TRBV2 and TRBJ1-1, with 9 bases fitting TRBD1. CDR3 length: 13 amino acids. Germline V gene data show CDR1 as SNHLY and CDR2 as FYNNEI. The ends lost 5 bases at V and 6 bases at J; junction bases unmatched: 4. CDR3 nucleotide sequence: TGTGCCAGCAGTTATCGGACAGGGGCTGAAGCTTTCTTT. Amino acids: CASSYRTGAEAFF.